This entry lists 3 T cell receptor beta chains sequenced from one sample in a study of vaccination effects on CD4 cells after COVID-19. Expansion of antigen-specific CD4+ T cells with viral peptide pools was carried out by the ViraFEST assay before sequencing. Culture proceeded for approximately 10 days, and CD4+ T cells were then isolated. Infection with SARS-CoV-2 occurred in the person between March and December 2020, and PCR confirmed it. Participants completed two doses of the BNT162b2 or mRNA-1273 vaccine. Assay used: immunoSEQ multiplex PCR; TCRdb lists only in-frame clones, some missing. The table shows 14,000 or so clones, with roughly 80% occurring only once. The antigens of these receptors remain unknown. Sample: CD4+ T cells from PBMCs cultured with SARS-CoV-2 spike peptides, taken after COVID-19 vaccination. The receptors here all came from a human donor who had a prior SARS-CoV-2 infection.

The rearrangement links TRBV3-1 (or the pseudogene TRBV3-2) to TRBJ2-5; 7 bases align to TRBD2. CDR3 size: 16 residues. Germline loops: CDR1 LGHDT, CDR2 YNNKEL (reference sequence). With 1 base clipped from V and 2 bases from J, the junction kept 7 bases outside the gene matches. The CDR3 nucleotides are TGTGCCAGCAGCCAAGGGAGACTAGCAATACAAGAGACCCAGTACTTC. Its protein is CASSQGRLAIQETQYF.

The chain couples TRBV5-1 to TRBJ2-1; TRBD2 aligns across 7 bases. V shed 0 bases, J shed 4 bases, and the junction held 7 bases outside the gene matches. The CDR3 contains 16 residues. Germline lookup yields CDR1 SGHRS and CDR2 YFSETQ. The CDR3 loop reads CASSLELANLYNEQFF. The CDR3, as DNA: TGCGCCAGCAGCTTGGAACTAGCGAACTTATACAATGAGCAGTTCTTC.

DNA of the CDR3: TGTGCCAGCACCCCTCGGGAGTATAATTCACCCCTCCACTTT. Residues: CASTPREYNSPLHF. The rearrangement joins TRBV7-2 to TRBJ1-6; the D is unclear. The ends were cut back, 7 bases at V and 4 bases at J, with 11 bases in the middle. Germline V gene sequence: CDR1 SGHTA, CDR2 FQGNSA. There are 14 residues in the CDR3.